This T cell receptor (beta chain) was recorded in a study of vaccination and CD4 T cells after COVID-19. Documented treatment: approximately nine-day PBMC culture with coronavirus spike peptide pools or control peptides (ViraFEST assay). The germline V gene encodes CDR1 MNHNS and CDR2 SASEGT. CDR3 length: 18 residues. V was pared by 0 bases and J by 1 base, with 8 bases of the junction left unmatched. This clonotype was seen a handful of times. Its antigen is not identified. The Oncomine TCR Beta short-read assay was applied to DNA of cultured CD4+ T cells. MiXCR, run by TCRdb on the PCR reads, gives a single entry per CDR3 protein. Here the sample spans about 15,000 distinct CDR3 sequences, approximately 26% being singletons.

The sequence was obtained from a human donor with COVID-19. The chain employs TRBV6-1 and TRBJ2-7; TRBD1 matches 11 bases. The sequencing sample was made of cultured CD4+ T cells from blood. This CDR3 is CASSEALFGTGGSYEQYF. DNA of the CDR3: TGTGCCAGCAGTGAAGCGTTGTTCGGGACAGGGGGGTCCTACGAGCAGTACTTC.